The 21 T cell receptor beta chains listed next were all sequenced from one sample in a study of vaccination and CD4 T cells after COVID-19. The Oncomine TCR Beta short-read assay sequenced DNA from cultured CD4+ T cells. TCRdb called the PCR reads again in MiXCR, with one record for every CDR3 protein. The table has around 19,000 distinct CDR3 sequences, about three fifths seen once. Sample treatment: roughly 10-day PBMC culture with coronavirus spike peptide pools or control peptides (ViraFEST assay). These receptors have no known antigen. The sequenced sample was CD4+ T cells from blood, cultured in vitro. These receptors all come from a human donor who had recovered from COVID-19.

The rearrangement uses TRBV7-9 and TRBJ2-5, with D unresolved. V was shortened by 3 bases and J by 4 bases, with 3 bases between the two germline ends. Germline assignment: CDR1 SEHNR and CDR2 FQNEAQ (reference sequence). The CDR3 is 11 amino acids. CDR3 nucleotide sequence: TGTGCCAGCAGCTTCAGAGAGACCCAGTACTTC. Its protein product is CASSFRETQYF.

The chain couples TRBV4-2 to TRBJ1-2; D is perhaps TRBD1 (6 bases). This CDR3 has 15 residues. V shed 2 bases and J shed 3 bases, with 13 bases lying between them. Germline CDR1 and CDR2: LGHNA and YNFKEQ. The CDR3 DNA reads TGTGCCAGCAGCCAACTAAGGGGGGGGGACTATGGCTACACCTTC. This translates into CASSQLRGGDYGYTF.

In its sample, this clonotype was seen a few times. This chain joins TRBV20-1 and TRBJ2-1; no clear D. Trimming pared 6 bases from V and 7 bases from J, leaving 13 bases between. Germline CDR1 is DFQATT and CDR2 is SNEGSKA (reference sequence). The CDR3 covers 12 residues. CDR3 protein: CSATGRWNEQFF. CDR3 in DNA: TGCAGTGCAACTGGAAGGTGGAATGAGCAGTTCTTC.

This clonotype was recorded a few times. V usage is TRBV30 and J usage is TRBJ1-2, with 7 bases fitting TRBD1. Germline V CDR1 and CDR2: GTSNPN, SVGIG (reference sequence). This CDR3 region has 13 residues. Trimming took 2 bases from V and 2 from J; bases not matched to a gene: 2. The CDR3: CAWSRQGNYGYTF. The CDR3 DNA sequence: TGTGCCTGGAGTCGACAGGGAAACTATGGCTACACCTTC.

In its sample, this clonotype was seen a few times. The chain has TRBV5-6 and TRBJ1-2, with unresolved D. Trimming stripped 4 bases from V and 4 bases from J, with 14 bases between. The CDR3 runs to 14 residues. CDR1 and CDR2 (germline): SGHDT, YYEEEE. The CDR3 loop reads CASSEVGMPYGYTF. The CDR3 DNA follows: TGTGCCAGCAGCGAAGTTGGAATGCCCTATGGCTACACCTTC.

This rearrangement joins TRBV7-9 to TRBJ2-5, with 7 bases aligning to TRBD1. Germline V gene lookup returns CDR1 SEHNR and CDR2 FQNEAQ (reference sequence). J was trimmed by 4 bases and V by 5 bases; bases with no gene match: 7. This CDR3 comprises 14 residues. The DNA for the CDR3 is TGTGCCAGCAGCCCGACAGGGAGACGAGAGACCCAGTACTTC. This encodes CASSPTGRRETQYF.

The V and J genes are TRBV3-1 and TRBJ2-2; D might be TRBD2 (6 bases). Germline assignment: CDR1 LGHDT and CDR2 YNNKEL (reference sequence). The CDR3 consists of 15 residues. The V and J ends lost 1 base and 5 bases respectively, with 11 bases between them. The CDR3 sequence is CASSQAGEGTGELFF. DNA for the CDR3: TGTGCCAGCAGCCAAGCGGGAGAAGGGACCGGGGAGCTGTTTTTT.

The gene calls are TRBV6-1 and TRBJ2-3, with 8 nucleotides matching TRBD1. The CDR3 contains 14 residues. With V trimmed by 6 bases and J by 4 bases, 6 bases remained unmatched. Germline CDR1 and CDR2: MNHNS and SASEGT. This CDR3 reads CASRPDRVSDTQYF. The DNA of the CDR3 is TGTGCCAGCAGACCGGACAGGGTGTCAGATACGCAGTATTTT.

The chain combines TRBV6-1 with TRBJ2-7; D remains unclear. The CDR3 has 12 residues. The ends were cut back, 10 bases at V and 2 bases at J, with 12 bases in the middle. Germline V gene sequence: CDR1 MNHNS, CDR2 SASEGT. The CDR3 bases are TGTGCCATCTCATTGGAACCCTACGAGCAGTACTTC. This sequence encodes CAISLEPYEQYF.

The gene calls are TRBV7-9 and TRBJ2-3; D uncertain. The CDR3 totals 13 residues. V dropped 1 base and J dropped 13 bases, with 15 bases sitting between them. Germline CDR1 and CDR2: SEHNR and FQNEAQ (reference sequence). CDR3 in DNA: TGTGCCAGCAGCTTAGGGATTCCATCACGGGAGTATTTT. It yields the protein CASSLGIPSREYF.

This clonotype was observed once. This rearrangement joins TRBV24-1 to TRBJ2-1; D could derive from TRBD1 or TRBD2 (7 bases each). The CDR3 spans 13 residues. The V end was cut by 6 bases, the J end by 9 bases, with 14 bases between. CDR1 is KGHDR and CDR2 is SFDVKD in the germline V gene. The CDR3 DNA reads TGTGCCACCAGTAGGGCAGGGGGGGGTGAGCAGTTCTTC. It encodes CATSRAGGGEQFF.

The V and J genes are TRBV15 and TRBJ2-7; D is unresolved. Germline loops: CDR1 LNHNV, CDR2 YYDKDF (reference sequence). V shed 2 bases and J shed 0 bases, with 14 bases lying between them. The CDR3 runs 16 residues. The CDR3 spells CATSRSIIGSSYEQYF. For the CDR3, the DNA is TGTGCCACCAGCAGATCAATCATCGGAAGCTCCTACGAGCAGTACTTC. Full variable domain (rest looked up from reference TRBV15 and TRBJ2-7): DAMVIQNPRYQVTQFGKPVTLSCSQTLNHNVMYWYQQKSSQAPKLLFHYYDKDFNNEADTPDNFQSRRPNTSFCFLDIRSPGLGDTAMYLCATSRSIIGSSYEQYFGPGTRLTVT.

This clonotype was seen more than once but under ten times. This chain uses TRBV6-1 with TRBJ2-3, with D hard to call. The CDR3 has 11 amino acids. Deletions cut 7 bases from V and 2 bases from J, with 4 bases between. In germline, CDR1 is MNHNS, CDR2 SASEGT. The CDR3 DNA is TGTGCCAGCACCTTCACAGATACGCAGTATTTT. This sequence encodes CASTFTDTQYF.

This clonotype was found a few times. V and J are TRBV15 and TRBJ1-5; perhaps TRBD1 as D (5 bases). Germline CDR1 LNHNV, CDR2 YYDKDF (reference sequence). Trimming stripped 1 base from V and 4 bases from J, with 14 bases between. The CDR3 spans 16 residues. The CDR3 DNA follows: TGTGCCACCAGCAGAGCTAGACAGAGAAGTAATCAGCCCCAGCATTTT. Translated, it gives CATSRARQRSNQPQHF.

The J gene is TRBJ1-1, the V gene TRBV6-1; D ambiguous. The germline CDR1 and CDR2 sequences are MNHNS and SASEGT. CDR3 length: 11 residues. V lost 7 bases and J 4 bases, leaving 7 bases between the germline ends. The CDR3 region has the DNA TGTGCCAGCAAAAGGGCCACTGAAGCTTTCTTT. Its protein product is CASKRATEAFF.

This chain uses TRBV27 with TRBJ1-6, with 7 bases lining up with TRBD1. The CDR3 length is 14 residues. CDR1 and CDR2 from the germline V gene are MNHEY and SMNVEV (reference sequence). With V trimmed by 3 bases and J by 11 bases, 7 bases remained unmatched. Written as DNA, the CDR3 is TGTGCCAGCAGTTTCCGACAGGGTGGAGCACCCCTCCACTTT. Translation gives CASSFRQGGAPLHF.

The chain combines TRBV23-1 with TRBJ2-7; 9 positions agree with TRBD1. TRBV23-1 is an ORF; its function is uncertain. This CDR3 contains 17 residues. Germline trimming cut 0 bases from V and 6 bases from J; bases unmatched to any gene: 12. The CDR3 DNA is TGCGCCAGCAGTCAATCGAGGGGGACAGGGAGCATCACCGAGCAGTACTTC. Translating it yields CASSQSRGTGSITEQYF.

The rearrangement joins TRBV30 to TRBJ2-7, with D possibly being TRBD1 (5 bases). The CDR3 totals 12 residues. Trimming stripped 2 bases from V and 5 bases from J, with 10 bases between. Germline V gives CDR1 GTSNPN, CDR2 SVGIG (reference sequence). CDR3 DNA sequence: TGTGCCTGGAGTAAGGGCAGGGACGAGCAGTACTTC. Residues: CAWSKGRDEQYF.

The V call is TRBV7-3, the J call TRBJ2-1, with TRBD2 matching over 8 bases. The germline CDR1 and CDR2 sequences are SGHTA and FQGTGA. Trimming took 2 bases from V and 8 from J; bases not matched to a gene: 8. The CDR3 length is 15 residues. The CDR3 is CASSLGAGVQYEQFF. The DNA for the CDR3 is TGTGCCAGCAGCTTAGGAGCGGGAGTTCAGTATGAGCAGTTCTTC.

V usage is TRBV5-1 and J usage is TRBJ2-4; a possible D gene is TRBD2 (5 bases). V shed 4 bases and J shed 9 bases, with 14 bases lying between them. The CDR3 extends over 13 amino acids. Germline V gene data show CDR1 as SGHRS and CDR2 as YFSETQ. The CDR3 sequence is CASSLGPSFIQYF. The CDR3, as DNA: TGCGCCAGCAGCCTAGGTCCTAGCTTCATTCAGTACTTC.

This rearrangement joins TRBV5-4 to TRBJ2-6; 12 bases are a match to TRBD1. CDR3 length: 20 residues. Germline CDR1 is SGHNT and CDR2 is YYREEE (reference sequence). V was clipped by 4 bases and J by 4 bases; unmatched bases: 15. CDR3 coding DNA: TGTGCCAGCAGCAACGACAGGGACAGGGGGCTGTCTCTCGGGGCCAACGTCCTGACTTTC. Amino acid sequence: CASSNDRDRGLSLGANVLTF.